Below are 20 T cell receptor beta chains sequenced from a single sample in a study of shared clonotypes between healthy human individuals (dated by TCRdb to 2019 to 2021). The library relied on the immunoSEQ multiplex PCR assay. TCRdb obtained this table from immuneACCESS and retained in-frame rearrangements with V and J assigned. These tables miss some clones; where compared with another copy, unresolved V genes account for less than half of the shortfall, and the remainder is unexplained. For this sample the table gives roughly 2 million clones, of which 85% to 95% were detected only once. 0.13% of the sample is in the top ten clones. The sample taken for sequencing was naive CD4+ T cells sorted from blood. This specimen's cell subset or site label, interpreted: CD45RA+ positively selected. The receptors were gathered from a man younger than 35 in good health.

This clone came up a few times. The chain combines TRBV30 with TRBJ2-1, with D hard to call. The CDR3 consists of 10 residues. V was trimmed by 4 bases and J by 9 bases, leaving 7 bases between them. Germline CDR1 is GTSNPN and CDR2 is SVGIG (reference sequence). CDR3 protein: CAWNRLEQFF. CDR3 DNA sequence: TGTGCCTGGAATCGCCTTGAGCAGTTCTTC.

The count of this clone is one. The V and J genes are TRBV6-5 and TRBJ1-1; tentative D call: TRBD1 (5 bases). Germline assignment: CDR1 MNHEY and CDR2 SVGAGI. This CDR3 spans 14 amino acids. V was clipped by 5 bases and J by 0 bases, with 10 bases between them. The CDR3 coding sequence is TGTGCCAGCAGTGGCAGACAGATGAACACTGAAGCTTTCTTT. It codes for CASSGRQMNTEAFF.

The chain has TRBV10-3 and TRBJ1-2; D gene ambiguous. CDR1 is ENHRY and CDR2 is SYGVKD in the germline V gene. Deletions cut 3 bases from V and 2 bases from J, with 10 bases between. The CDR3 runs 14 residues. Here the CDR3 reads CAISDPGENYGYTF. CDR3 in DNA: TGTGCCATCAGTGACCCGGGTGAGAACTATGGCTACACCTTC.

This chain links TRBV7-2 with TRBJ2-5, with 13 bases identical to TRBD2. CDR3 length: 16 amino acids. J gave up 6 bases and V 5 bases, and 9 bases lay outside the gene matches. Germline V gene sequence: CDR1 SGHTA, CDR2 FQGNSA. Written as DNA, the CDR3 is TGTGCCAGCAGCGCCGCTACTAGCGGGGGGGCGAAGACCCAGTACTTC. Amino acids: CASSAATSGGAKTQYF.

The gene calls are TRBV28 and TRBJ1-5, with a possible D match to TRBD1 (5 bases). V was clipped by 6 bases and J by 6 bases, with 15 bases between them. Germline CDR1 reads MDHEN; CDR2 reads SYDVKM. The CDR3 is 14 amino acids. The DNA for the CDR3 is TGTGCCAGCAGCTGGGCCGGGGGAGGTCAGCCCCAGCATTTT. Protein product: CASSWAGGGQPQHF.

The chain has TRBV30 and TRBJ2-7, with 10 bases that match TRBD1. There are 14 residues in the CDR3. Germline CDR1 GTSNPN, CDR2 SVGIG (reference sequence). V shed 8 bases and J 0 bases; nucleotides not matched to a gene: 7. The CDR3 reads CAGDRGDFSYEQYF. In nucleotides, the CDR3 is TGTGCCGGGGACAGGGGCGATTTCTCCTACGAGCAGTACTTC.

The rearrangement links TRBV30 to TRBJ1-1; D not resolved. The CDR3 extends over 13 amino acids. Trimming shortened V by 3 bases and J by 2 bases, and 10 bases separated the two germline ends. CDR1 is GTSNPN, CDR2 SVGIG, per germline (reference sequence). In DNA, the CDR3 is TGTGCCTGGAGGAGCACCGACAACACTGAAGCTTTCTTT. The encoded protein is CAWRSTDNTEAFF.

Worth noting for this clone: The same CDR3 is also encoded by other DNA sequences in this sample. The chain joins TRBV2 to TRBJ1-5; the D is unclear. Germline-derived CDR1 and CDR2 are SNHLY and FYNNEI. V was cut by 0 bases and J by 4 bases, with 10 bases left in between. The CDR3 has 15 amino acids. CDR3 in amino acids: CASSEALRQNQPQHF. The CDR3 nucleotides read TGTGCCAGCAGTGAAGCGCTTAGGCAGAATCAGCCCCAGCATTTT. Full variable domain (rest looked up from reference TRBV2 and TRBJ1-5): EPEVTQTPSHQVTQMGQEVILRCVPISNHLYFYWYRQILGQKVEFLVSFYNNEISEKSEIFDDQFSVERPDGSNFTLKIRSTKLEDSAMYFCASSEALRQNQPQHFGDGTRLSIL.

V usage is TRBV5-1 and J usage is TRBJ2-3; no clear D. Per the germline V gene, CDR1 is SGHRS and CDR2 is YFSETQ. This CDR3 has 16 residues. V lost 0 bases and J lost 1, with 12 bases in between. CDR3 in amino acids: CASSLEETRGTDTQYF. In DNA form, the CDR3 reads TGCGCCAGCAGCTTGGAGGAAACGCGAGGCACAGATACGCAGTATTTT.

The V and J genes are TRBV21-1 and TRBJ2-7; TRBD1, as called in the table, went unchecked against the DNA. TRBV21-1 is given as a pseudogene. The CDR3 is made up of 13 amino acids. CDR3 in DNA: TGTGCCAGCAGCAAAGGGGACAGCTACGAGCAGTACTTC. This gives the protein CASSKGDSYEQYF.

This rearrangement joins TRBV11-2 to TRBJ1-1; no definite D call. Germline values: CDR1 SGHAT, CDR2 FQNNGV. This CDR3 is built from 14 residues. Trimming left V 2 bases short and J 6 bases short, with 13 bases between. CDR3 in DNA: TGTGCCAGCAGCTTACTACGGGTTAGCCCTGAAGCTTTCTTT. This sequence encodes CASSLLRVSPEAFF.

The rearrangement links TRBV5-1 to TRBJ1-4, with unresolved D. The germline V and J ends were trimmed by 4 bases and 0 bases, with 7 bases remaining between them. Germline loops: CDR1 SGHRS, CDR2 YFSETQ. The CDR3 has 14 residues. The chain's CDR3 is CASSQQTTNEKLFF. The CDR3 DNA reads as TGCGCCAGCAGCCAACAAACAACTAATGAAAAACTGTTTTTT.

J is TRBJ2-1 and V is TRBV19, with TRBD1 matching over 12 bases. Germline V lookup: CDR1 LNHDA, CDR2 SQIVND (reference sequence). V lost 5 bases and J lost 8; bases outside the gene matches: 7. CDR3 length equals 15 residues. CDR3 DNA sequence: TGTGCCAGTAGTCCTAGGGACAGGGGGCCGGATGAGCAGTTCTTC. Encoded protein: CASSPRDRGPDEQFF.

V gene TRBV11-2 combines with J gene TRBJ2-3, with a tentative D call TRBD2 (5 bases). Germline CDR1 and CDR2: SGHAT and FQNNGV. The CDR3 contains 16 residues. V dropped 5 bases and J dropped 2 bases, with 17 bases sitting between them. The CDR3 nucleotides are TGTGCCAGCAGCCCTACTGGGAGAGGTTCCACAGATACGCAGTATTTT. It codes for CASSPTGRGSTDTQYF. The entire variable domain, with the rest obtained from reference TRBV11-2 and TRBJ2-3, is as follows: EAGVAQSPRYKIIEKRQSVAFWCNPISGHATLYWYQQILGQGPKLLIQFQNNGVVDDSQLPKDRFSAERLKGVDSTLKIQPAKLEDSAVYLCASSPTGRGSTDTQYFGPGTRLTVL.

Points on this clone: Other DNA sequences in the same sample also yield this CDR3. V usage is TRBV4-1 and J usage is TRBJ1-6; D is uncertain. Trimming took off 3 bases at V and 5 bases at J, with 8 bases between the two ends. Germline V gives CDR1 MGHRA, CDR2 YSYEKL. This CDR3 is built from 14 residues. The CDR3 loop is CASSQGLDNSPLHF. Here the CDR3 DNA reads TGCGCCAGCAGCCAGGGATTAGATAATTCACCCCTCCACTTT.

The chain links TRBV29-1 to TRBJ2-1; the D gene is possibly TRBD2 (5 bases). CDR1 and CDR2 from the germline V gene are SQVTM and ANQGSEA. Trimming cost V 6 bases and J 8 bases, with 26 bases left between them. CDR3 length: 16 residues. CDR3 bases: TGCAGCGTCCGGCCTCGATTAGCGCGACTTCCCGATGAGCAGTTCTTC. It codes for CSVRPRLARLPDEQFF.

This clone came up once. The V gene is TRBV10-3, the J gene TRBJ2-1, with D maybe TRBD2 (5 bases). This CDR3 spans 14 amino acids. Germline CDR1 and CDR2: ENHRY and SYGVKD. Trimming took off 0 bases at V and 4 bases at J, with 7 bases between the two ends. The CDR3, as DNA: TGTGCCATCAGTGAGTCGACTACGTACAATGAGCAGTTCTTC. Amino acids: CAISESTTYNEQFF.

The CDR3 DNA is TGTGCCAGCAGCCCCCCCCAGGGGACAGGGAAAGGCTACACCTTC. This translates into CASSPPQGTGKGYTF. The J gene is TRBJ1-2, the V gene TRBV7-2; the match to TRBD1 covers 9 bases. The CDR3 consists of 15 residues. In germline, CDR1 is SGHTA, CDR2 FQGNSA. J gave up 8 bases and V 5 bases, and 12 bases lay outside the gene matches.

This sequence joins TRBV7-9 and TRBJ1-6, with D tentatively TRBD1 (6 bases). Between the trimmed V and J ends, which lost 4 bases and 7 bases, there was a span of 11 bases. Germline-derived CDR1 and CDR2 are SEHNR and FQNEAQ (reference sequence). This CDR3 has 14 amino acids. CDR3: CASSYDRQNSPLHF. The CDR3 DNA reads as TGTGCCAGCAGCTACGACAGGCAAAATTCACCCCTCCACTTT.

The rearrangement uses TRBV11-2 and TRBJ2-7, with 12 bases fitting TRBD2. Per the germline V gene, CDR1 is SGHAT and CDR2 is FQNNGV. This CDR3 has 16 amino acids. Unmatched junction bases numbered 5, after V lost 5 bases and J lost 0 bases. This CDR3 reads CASSLGLAGFSYEQYF. The CDR3 coding sequence is TGTGCCAGCAGCCTCGGACTAGCGGGATTCTCCTACGAGCAGTACTTC.